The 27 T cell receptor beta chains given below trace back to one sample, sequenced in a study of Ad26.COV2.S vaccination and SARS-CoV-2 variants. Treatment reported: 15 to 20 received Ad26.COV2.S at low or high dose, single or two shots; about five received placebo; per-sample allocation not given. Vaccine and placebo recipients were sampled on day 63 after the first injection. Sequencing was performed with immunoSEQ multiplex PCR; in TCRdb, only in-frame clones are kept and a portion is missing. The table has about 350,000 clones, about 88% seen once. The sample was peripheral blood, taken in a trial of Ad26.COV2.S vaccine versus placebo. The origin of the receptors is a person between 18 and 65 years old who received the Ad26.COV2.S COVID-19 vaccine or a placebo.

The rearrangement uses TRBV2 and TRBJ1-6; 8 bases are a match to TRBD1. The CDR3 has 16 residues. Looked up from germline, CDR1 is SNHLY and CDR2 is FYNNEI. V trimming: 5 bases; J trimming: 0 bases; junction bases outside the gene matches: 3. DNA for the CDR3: TGTGCCAGCAGTAGGGACAGGAGCTCCTATAATTCACCCCTCCACTTT. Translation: CASSRDRSSYNSPLHF.

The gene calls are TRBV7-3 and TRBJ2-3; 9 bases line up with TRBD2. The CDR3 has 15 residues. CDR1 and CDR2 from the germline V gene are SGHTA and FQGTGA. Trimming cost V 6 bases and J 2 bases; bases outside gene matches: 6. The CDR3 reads CASRPSGTSTDTQYF. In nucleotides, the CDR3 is TGTGCCAGCAGACCTAGCGGGACGTCCACAGATACGCAGTATTTT.

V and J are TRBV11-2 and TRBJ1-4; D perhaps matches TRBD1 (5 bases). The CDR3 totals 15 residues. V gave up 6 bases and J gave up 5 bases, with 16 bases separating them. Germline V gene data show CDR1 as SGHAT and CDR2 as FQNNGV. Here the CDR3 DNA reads TGTGCCAGCAGGTCTGCGGGACGGCGGAATGAAAAACTGTTTTTT. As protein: CASRSAGRRNEKLFF.

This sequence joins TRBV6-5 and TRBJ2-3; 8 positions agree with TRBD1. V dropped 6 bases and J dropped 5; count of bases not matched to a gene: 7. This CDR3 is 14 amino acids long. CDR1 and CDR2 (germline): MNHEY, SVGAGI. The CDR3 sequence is CASSPGQGRDTQYF. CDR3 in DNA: TGTGCCAGCAGCCCCGGACAGGGTAGAGATACGCAGTATTTT.

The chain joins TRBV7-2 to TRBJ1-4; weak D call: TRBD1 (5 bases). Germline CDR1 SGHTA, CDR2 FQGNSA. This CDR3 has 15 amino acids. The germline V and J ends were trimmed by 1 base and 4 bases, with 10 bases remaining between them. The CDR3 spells CASSLDSGFNEKLFF. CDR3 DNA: TGTGCCAGCAGCTTAGATTCAGGGTTTAATGAAAAACTGTTTTTT.

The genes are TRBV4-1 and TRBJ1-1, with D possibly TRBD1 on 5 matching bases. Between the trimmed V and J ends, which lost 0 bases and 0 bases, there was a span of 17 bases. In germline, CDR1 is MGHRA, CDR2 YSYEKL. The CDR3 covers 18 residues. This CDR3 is CASSQDPVRDRMNTEAFF. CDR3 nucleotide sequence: TGCGCCAGCAGCCAAGATCCTGTCAGGGACCGGATGAACACTGAAGCTTTCTTT.

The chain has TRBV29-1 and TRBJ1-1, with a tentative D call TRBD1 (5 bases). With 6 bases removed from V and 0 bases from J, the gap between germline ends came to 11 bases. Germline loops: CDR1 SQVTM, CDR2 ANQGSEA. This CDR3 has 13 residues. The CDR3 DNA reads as TGCAGCGTGGCGACAGAGTTGAACACTGAAGCTTTCTTT. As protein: CSVATELNTEAFF.

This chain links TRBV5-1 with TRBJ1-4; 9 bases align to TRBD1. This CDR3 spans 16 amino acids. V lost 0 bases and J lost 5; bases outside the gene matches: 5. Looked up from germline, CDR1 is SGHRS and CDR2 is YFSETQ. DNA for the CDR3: TGCGCCAGCAGCTTGGTGGCCGGACAGGGGAATGAAAAACTGTTTTTT. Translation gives CASSLVAGQGNEKLFF. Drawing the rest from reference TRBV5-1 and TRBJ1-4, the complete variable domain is KAGVTQTPRYLIKTRGQQVTLSCSPISGHRSVSWYQQTPGQGLQFLFEYFSETQRNKGNFPGRFSGRQFSNSRSEMNVSTLELGDSALYLCASSLVAGQGNEKLFFGSGTQLSVL.

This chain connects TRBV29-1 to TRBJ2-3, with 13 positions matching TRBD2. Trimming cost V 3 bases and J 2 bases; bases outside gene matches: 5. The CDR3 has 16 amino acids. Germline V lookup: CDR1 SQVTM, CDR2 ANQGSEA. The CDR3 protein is CSVEGTSGTLTDTQYF. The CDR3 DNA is TGCAGCGTTGAGGGGACTAGCGGGACCCTCACAGATACGCAGTATTTT.

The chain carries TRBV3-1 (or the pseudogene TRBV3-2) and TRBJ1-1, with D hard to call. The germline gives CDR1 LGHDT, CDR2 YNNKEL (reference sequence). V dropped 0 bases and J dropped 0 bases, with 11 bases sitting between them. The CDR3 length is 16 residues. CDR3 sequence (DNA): TGTGCCAGCAGCCAAGATAAAGGAGGATTGAACACTGAAGCTTTCTTT. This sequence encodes CASSQDKGGLNTEAFF.

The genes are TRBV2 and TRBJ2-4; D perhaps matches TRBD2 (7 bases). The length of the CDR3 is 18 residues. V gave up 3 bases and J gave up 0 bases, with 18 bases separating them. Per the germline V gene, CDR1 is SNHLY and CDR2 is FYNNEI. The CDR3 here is CASSDNSRGAIAKNIQYF. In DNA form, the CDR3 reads TGTGCCAGCAGTGATAACTCCCGGGGGGCAATAGCCAAAAACATTCAGTACTTC.

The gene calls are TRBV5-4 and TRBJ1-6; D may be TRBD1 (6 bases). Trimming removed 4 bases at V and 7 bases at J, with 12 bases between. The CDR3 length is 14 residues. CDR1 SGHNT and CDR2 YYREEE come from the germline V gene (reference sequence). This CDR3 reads CASSPDRLNSPLHF. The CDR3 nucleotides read TGTGCCAGCAGCCCGGACAGACTGAATTCACCCCTCCACTTT.

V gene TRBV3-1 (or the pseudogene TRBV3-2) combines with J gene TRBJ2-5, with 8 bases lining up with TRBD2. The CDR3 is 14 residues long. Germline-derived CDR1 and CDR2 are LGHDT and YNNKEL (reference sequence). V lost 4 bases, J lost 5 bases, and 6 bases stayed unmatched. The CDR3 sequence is CASSLREGFETQYF. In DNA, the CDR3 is TGTGCCAGCAGCCTTCGGGAGGGCTTTGAGACCCAGTACTTC.

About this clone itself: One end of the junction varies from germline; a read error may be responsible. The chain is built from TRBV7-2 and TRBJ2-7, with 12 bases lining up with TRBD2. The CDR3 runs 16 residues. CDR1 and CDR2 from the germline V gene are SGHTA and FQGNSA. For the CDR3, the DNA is TGTGCCAGCAGCCTAGCGGGAGGGCGGGTCCTTGGGGAGCAGTACTTC. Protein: CASSLAGGRVLGEQYF. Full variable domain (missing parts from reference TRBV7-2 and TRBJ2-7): GAGVSQSPSNKVTEKGKDVELRCDPISGHTALYWYRQSLGQGLEFLIYFQGNSAPDKSGLPSDRFSAERTGGSVSTLTIQRTQQEDSAVYLCASSLAGGRVLGEQYFGPGTRLTVT.

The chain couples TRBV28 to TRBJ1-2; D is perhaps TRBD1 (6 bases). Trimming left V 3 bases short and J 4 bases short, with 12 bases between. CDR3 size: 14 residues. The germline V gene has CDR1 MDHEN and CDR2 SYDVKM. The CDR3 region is CASSFRQELYGYTF. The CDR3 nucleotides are TGTGCCAGCAGTTTCCGACAGGAGCTCTATGGCTACACCTTC.

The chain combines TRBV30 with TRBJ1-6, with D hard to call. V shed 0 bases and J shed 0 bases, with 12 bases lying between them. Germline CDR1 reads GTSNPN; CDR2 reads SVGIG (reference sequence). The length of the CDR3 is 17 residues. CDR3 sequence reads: CAWSVRSGSSYNSPLHF. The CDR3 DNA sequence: TGTGCCTGGAGTGTACGATCGGGGAGCTCCTATAATTCACCCCTCCACTTT. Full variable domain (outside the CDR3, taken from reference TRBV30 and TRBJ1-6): SQTIHQWPATLVQPVGSPLSLECTVEGTSNPNLYWYRQAAGRGLQLLFYSVGIGQISSEVPQNLSASRPQDRQFILSSKKLLLSDSGFYLCAWSVRSGSSYNSPLHFGNGTRLTVT.

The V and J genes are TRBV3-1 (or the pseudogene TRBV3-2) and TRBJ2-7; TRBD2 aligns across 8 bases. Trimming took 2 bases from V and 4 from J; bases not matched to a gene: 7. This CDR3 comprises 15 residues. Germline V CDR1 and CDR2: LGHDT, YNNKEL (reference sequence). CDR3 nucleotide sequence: TGTGCCAGCAGCCAATATAATAGCGGGAAGTACGAGCAGTACTTC. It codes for CASSQYNSGKYEQYF.

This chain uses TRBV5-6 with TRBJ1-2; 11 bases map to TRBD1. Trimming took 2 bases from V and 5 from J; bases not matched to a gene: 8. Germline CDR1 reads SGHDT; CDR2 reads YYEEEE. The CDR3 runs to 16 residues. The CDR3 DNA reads TGTGCCAGCAGCTTTGGGACAGGGGGAGGGCCGTATGGCTACACCTTC. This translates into CASSFGTGGGPYGYTF.

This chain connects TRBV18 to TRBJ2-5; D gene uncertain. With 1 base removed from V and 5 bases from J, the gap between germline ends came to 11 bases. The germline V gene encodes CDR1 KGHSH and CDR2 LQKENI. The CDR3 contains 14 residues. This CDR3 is CASSPQSFRETQYF. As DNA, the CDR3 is TGTGCCAGCTCACCACAATCGTTCAGGGAGACCCAGTACTTC.

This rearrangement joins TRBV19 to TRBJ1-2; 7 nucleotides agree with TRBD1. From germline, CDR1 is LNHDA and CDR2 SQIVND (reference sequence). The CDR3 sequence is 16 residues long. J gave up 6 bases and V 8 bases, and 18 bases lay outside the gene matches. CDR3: CASAEEQGLMFHGYTF. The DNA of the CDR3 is TGTGCCAGTGCAGAAGAACAGGGGCTCATGTTCCATGGCTACACCTTC.

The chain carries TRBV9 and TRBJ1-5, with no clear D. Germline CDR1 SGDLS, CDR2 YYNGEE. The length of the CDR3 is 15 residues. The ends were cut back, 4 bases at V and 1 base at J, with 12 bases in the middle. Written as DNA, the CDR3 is TGTGCCAGCAGCCCTACTGGTGGGAGCAATCAGCCCCAGCATTTT. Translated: CASSPTGGSNQPQHF.

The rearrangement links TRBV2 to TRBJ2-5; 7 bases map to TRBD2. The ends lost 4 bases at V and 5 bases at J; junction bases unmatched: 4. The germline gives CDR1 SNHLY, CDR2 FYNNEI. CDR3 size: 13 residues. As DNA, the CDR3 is TGTGCCAGCAGTGTAGAGGGAGGGGAGACCCAGTACTTC. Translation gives CASSVEGGETQYF.

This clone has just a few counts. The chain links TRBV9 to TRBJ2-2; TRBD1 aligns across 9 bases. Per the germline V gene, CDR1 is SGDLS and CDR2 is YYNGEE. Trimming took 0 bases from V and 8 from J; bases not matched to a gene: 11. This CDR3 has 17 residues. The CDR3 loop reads CASSVVGTGNGVGELFF. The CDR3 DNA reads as TGTGCCAGCAGCGTAGTAGGGACAGGGAACGGTGTTGGGGAGCTGTTTTTT. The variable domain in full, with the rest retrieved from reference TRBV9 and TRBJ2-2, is DSGVTQTPKHLITATGQRVTLRCSPRSGDLSVYWYQQSLDQGLQFLIQYYNGEERAKGNILERFSAQQFPDLHSELNLSSLELGDSALYFCASSVVGTGNGVGELFFGEGSRLTVL.

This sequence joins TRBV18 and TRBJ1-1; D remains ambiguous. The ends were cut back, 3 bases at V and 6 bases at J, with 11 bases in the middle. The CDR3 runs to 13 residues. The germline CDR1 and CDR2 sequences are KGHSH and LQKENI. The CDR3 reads CASSPAGSAEAFF. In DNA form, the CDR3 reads TGTGCCAGCTCACCGGCCGGCTCAGCTGAAGCTTTCTTT.

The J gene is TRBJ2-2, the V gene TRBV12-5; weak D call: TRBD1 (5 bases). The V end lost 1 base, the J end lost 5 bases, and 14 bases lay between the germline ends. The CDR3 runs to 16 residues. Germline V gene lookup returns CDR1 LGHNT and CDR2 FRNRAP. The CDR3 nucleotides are TGTGCTAGTGGTTTGGCCTCAACAGGCGGAACCGGGGAGCTGTTTTTT. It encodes CASGLASTGGTGELFF.

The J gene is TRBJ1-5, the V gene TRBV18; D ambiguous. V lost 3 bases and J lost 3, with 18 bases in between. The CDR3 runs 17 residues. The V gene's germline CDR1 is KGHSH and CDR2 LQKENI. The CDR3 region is CASSPEPPGLNNQPQHF. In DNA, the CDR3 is TGTGCCAGCTCACCCGAACCCCCCGGACTGAACAATCAGCCCCAGCATTTT.

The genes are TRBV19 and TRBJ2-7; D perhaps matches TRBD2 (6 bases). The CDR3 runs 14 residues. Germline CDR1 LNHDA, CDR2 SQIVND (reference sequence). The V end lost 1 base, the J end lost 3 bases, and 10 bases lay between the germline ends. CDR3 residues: CASSIGAGLYEQYF. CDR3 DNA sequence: TGTGCCAGTAGTATAGGGGCGGGGCTCTACGAGCAGTACTTC. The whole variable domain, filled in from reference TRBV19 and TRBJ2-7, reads DGGITQSPKYLFRKEGQNVTLSCEQNLNHDAMYWYRQDPGQGLRLIYYSQIVNDFQKGDIAEGYSVSREKKESFPLTVTSAQKNPTAFYLCASSIGAGLYEQYFGPGTRLTVT.